The rows below give T cell receptor beta chains drawn from one sample of a study of graft-versus-host responses after intestinal transplantation. For these receptors, no antigen is known. Sequencing was performed with immunoSEQ multiplex PCR; in TCRdb, only in-frame clones are kept and a portion is missing. Of fewer than 90,000 clones listed, approximately 94% are singletons. The sequencing here drew on unstimulated CD4+ T cells sorted from spleen or lymph node cells, taken before transplant. The receptors stem from a human donor who was the organ donor for an intestinal transplant. Each CDR3 is given with its conserved first and last residue. The D gene is left open where the match is weak. Only some rows state a clone size, as once, few, many or a class for expanded clones.

-,-,TRBJ1-5,TRBV4-3,CASSQEGEVGPQHF,TGCGCCAGCAGCCAAGAGGGGGAGGTTGGGCCCCAGCATTTT
-,-,TRBJ1-2,TRBV4-3,CASSQEPQGWRGYGYTF,TGCGCCAGCAGCCAAGAGCCCCAGGGGTGGAGGGGCTATGGCTACACCTTC
TRBD1,-,TRBJ1-2,TRBV7-2,CASSSSPTGLEGYTF,TGTGCCAGCAGCTCGTCCCCGACAGGGTTGGAAGGCTACACCTTC
TRBD2,-,TRBJ2-3,TRBV29-1,CSVEGLAGADTQYF,TGCAGCGTTGAAGGACTAGCGGGGGCAGATACGCAGTATTTT
TRBD1,-,TRBJ1-1,TRBV4-2,CASSRSGTGWNTEAFF,TGTGCCAGCAGCCGTTCGGGGACAGGTTGGAACACTGAAGCTTTCTTT
-,-,TRBJ2-5,TRBV10-3,CAIKGDTETQYF,TGTGCCATCAAGGGGGATACCGAGACCCAGTACTTC
-,-,TRBJ1-4,TRBV19,CASSKIAGSKEKLFF,TGTGCCAGTAGTAAGATTGCAGGGTCTAAAGAAAAACTGTTTTTT
-,-,TRBJ2-2,TRBV4-2,CASSQDVQAGGELFF,TGTGCCAGCAGCCAAGATGTACAGGCCGGAGGGGAGCTGTTTTTT
-,-,TRBJ1-5,TRBV10-3,CAIKRDGNQPQHF,TGTGCCATCAAACGGGACGGCAATCAGCCCCAGCATTTT
TRBD2,-,TRBJ2-1,TRBV6-1,CASSVRGRKEDNEQFF,TGTGCCAGCAGTGTGCGGGGGAGGAAGGAAGACAATGAGCAGTTCTTC
TRBD2,-,TRBJ2-6,TRBV27,CASSPSRGGAGANVLTF,TGTGCCAGCAGTCCTTCCCGGGGGGGGGCTGGGGCCAACGTCCTGACTTTC
-,-,TRBJ1-5,TRBV6-1,CASSEDPSNQPQHF,TGTGCCAGCAGTGAAGACCCTAGCAATCAGCCCCAGCATTTT
TRBD1,-,TRBJ1-1,TRBV6-1,CASQGVTEAFF,TGTGCCAGCCAGGGGGTCACTGAAGCTTTCTTT
-,-,TRBJ2-3,TRBV23-1,CASSPDLGEVADTQYF,TGCGCCAGCAGTCCTGACCTTGGGGAGGTCGCAGATACGCAGTATTTT
-,-,TRBJ2-3,TRBV11-2,CASSLVASTDTQYF,TGTGCCAGCAGCTTAGTAGCGTCGACAGATACGCAGTATTTT
TRBD1,-,TRBJ2-1,TRBV28,CASSHRPLTGSNEQFF,TGTGCCAGCAGCCATAGACCCCTGACAGGGAGCAATGAGCAGTTCTTC
-,-,TRBJ1-5,TRBV2,CASSEGNQAQHF,TGTGCCAGCAGTGAGGGGAATCAGGCCCAGCATTTT
TRBD1,-,TRBJ1-5,TRBV28,CASSPGDRVNQPQHF,TGTGCCAGCAGTCCGGGTGACAGGGTAAATCAGCCCCAGCATTTT
-,-,TRBJ1-6,TRBV5-1,CASSSTGPGSPLHF,TGCGCCAGCAGCTCCACAGGGCCGGGTTCACCCCTCCACTTT
-,-,TRBJ1-1,TRBV25-1,CASSEWEDTEAFF,TGTGCCAGCAGTGAATGGGAAGACACTGAAGCTTTCTTT
-,-,TRBJ1-2,TRBV7-9,CASSSDSGGYTF,TGTGCCAGCAGCTCTGACTCGGGAGGCTACACCTTC
-,-,TRBJ1-1,TRBV7-3,CASSLTGGNTEAFF,TGTGCCAGCAGCTTAACAGGGGGGAACACTGAAGCTTTCTTT
-,once,TRBJ2-7,TRBV19,CASSGRQGIYEQYF,TGTGCCAGTAGTGGGCGCCAGGGGATCTACGAGCAGTACTTC
-,-,TRBJ1-3,TRBV29-1,CSVTVNSGNTIYF,TGCAGCGTTACAGTAAACTCTGGAAACACCATATATTTT
-,-,TRBJ1-2,TRBV11-2,CASSLQGNSGYTF,TGTGCCAGCAGCTTACAGGGAAATAGTGGCTACACCTTC
-,-,TRBJ2-1,TRBV7-2,CASSPGGSSSYNEQFF,TGTGCCAGCAGCCCGGGCGGGTCTAGCTCCTACAATGAGCAGTTCTTC
-,-,TRBJ1-3,TRBV5-4,CASSVSGGNTIYF,TGTGCCAGCAGCGTCAGCGGTGGAAACACCATATATTTT
-,-,TRBJ1-5,TRBV19,CASSIDIGGGRGQPQHF,TGTGCCAGTAGTATAGATATCGGAGGGGGGCGCGGTCAGCCCCAGCATTTT
TRBD1,-,TRBJ1-5,TRBV6-6,CASSYQTGASNQPQHF,TGTGCCAGCAGTTACCAAACAGGGGCGAGCAATCAGCCCCAGCATTTT
-,-,TRBJ1-5,TRBV2,CASSVNSNQPQHF,TGTGCCAGCAGTGTTAACAGCAATCAGCCCCAGCATTTT
TRBD1,-,TRBJ2-1,TRBV5-1,CASSRTDRDYNEQFF,TGCGCCAGCAGCCGAACGGACAGGGACTACAATGAGCAGTTCTTC
-,-,TRBJ2-3,TRBV7-2,CASSLAGGTDTQYF,TGTGCCAGCAGCTTAGCGGGGGGCACAGATACGCAGTATTTT
-,-,TRBJ1-3,TRBV9,CASSVDLGNTIYF,TGTGCCAGCAGCGTAGATCTTGGAAACACCATATATTTT
TRBD1,-,TRBJ2-7,TRBV7-8,CASSSGQGRFYEQYF,TGTGCCAGCAGCTCCGGACAGGGGCGTTTCTACGAGCAGTACTTC
TRBD1,once,TRBJ1-3,TRBV5-4,CASSLDRAGNTIYF,TGTGCCAGCAGCCTGGACAGGGCTGGAAACACCATATATTTT
-,-,TRBJ1-1,TRBV4-2,CASSQERGASNMNTEAFF,TGTGCCAGCAGCCAAGAACGGGGAGCCAGTAACATGAACACTGAAGCTTTCTTT
TRBD1,-,TRBJ1-4,TRBV30,CAWSQTGEGEKLFF,TGTGCCTGGAGTCAGACAGGGGAGGGTGAAAAACTGTTTTTT
-,-,TRBJ2-7,TRBV9,CASSVGSGINEQYF,TGTGCCAGCAGCGTAGGATCCGGGATCAACGAGCAGTACTTC
TRBD1,once,TRBJ2-5,TRBV9,CASSVAGDRVETQYF,TGTGCCAGCAGCGTAGCTGGGGACAGGGTAGAGACCCAGTACTTC
-,-,TRBJ1-1,TRBV7-2,CASSFSRGHTEAFF,TGTGCCAGCAGCTTTAGTCGGGGACACACTGAAGCTTTCTTT
-,-,TRBJ1-2,TRBV9,CASSMGPSGGYTF,TGTGCCAGCAGCATGGGACCTAGCGGTGGCTACACCTTC
-,-,TRBJ2-5,TRBV5-1,CASSFRDARRETQYF,TGCGCCAGCAGCTTCCGCGACGCTCGAAGGGAGACCCAGTACTTC
TRBD1,-,TRBJ2-3,TRBV7-2,CASSSPGTTGGSTDTQYF,TGTGCCAGCAGCTCGCCAGGGACGACAGGGGGGTCCACAGATACGCAGTATTTT
TRBD2,-,TRBJ2-3,TRBV5-4,CASSFSGGAADTQYF,TGTGCCAGCAGCTTTAGCGGGGGGGCGGCAGATACGCAGTATTTT
-,-,TRBJ1-1,TRBV19,CASSMGTTGVVAEAFF,TGTGCCAGTAGTATGGGGACGACCGGGGTGGTGGCTGAAGCTTTCTTT
-,-,TRBJ2-2,TRBV5-1,CASSYRDTGELFF,TGCGCCAGCAGCTACAGGGACACCGGGGAGCTGTTTTTT
-,-,TRBJ1-2,TRBV27,CASSLKFAGYGYTF,TGTGCCAGCAGTCTTAAATTCGCGGGCTATGGCTACACCTTC
TRBD1,-,TRBJ1-1,TRBV7-3,CASSPTGGKSEAFF,TGTGCCAGCAGCCCAACAGGGGGCAAGTCTGAAGCTTTCTTT
-,-,TRBJ1-4,TRBV10-3,CAIRETLTGGHEKLFF,TGTGCCATCAGAGAGACGTTGACCGGAGGACATGAAAAACTGTTTTTT
-,-,TRBJ1-2,TRBV11-1,CASSPATATGYTF,TGTGCCAGCAGCCCAGCCACAGCTACCGGCTACACCTTC
TRBD2,-,TRBJ2-5,TRBV5-6,CASSLIFGAGSETQYF,TGTGCCAGCAGCTTGATCTTTGGAGCGGGGTCGGAGACCCAGTACTTC
-,-,TRBJ1-2,TRBV20-1,CSASIGYTF,TGCAGTGCTAGCATTGGCTACACCTTC
-,-,TRBJ1-1,TRBV19,CASGTGRRGTEAFF,TGTGCCAGTGGAACCGGGAGGAGAGGCACTGAAGCTTTCTTT